Below, 17 T cell receptor beta chains from the same sample are listed, as sequenced in a study of identical twins. TCRdb used MiXCR to reprocess the 5' RACE reads, holding one entry per CDR3 protein. The repertoire includes fewer than 900,000 distinct CDR3 sequences, 18% of them detected once, and approximately 14% sits in the top ten. The same sample was also studied in work on T cells expressing NK-cell markers.

Sample: PBMCs. These receptors were collected from a woman aged 18-29 years in good health.

CDR3 residues: CSASSAGSYNEQFF. In DNA, the CDR3 is TGCAGTGCTAGTAGCGCCGGCTCCTACAATGAGCAGTTCTTC. The chain recombines TRBV20-1 with TRBJ2-1, with a weak D call TRBD2 (5 bases). The V gene's germline CDR1 is DFQATT and CDR2 SNEGSKA (reference sequence). V was shortened by 3 bases and J by 0 bases, with 9 bases between the two germline ends. CDR3 length: 14 amino acids.

This clonotype was seen a few times. The CDR3 region has the DNA TGCGCCAGCAGCTTGGGCCAAACTAGCGGGAGCCACAATGAGCAGTTCTTC. Translated, it gives CASSLGQTSGSHNEQFF. This chain connects TRBV5-1 to TRBJ2-1; 11 bases line up with TRBD2. Germline trimming cut 0 bases from V and 5 bases from J; bases unmatched to any gene: 7. Looked up from germline, CDR1 is SGHRS and CDR2 is YFSETQ. There are 17 residues in the CDR3. The full variable domain, in which reference TRBV5-1 and TRBJ2-1 provide the parts outside the CDR3, is KAGVTQTPRYLIKTRGQQVTLSCSPISGHRSVSWYQQTPGQGLQFLFEYFSETQRNKGNFPGRFSGRQFSNSRSEMNVSTLELGDSALYLCASSLGQTSGSHNEQFFGPGTRLTVL.

This clonotype has only a few counts. The chain couples TRBV7-2 to TRBJ2-1; D ambiguous. V was cut by 2 bases and J by 8 bases, with 16 bases left in between. The CDR3 has 15 residues. Germline values: CDR1 SGHTA, CDR2 FQGNSA. DNA for the CDR3: TGTGCCAGCAGCTTACCTCGCGCTATTCGAGATGAGCAGTTCTTC. This encodes CASSLPRAIRDEQFF.

The chain joins TRBV14 to TRBJ1-2; possible D gene TRBD1, 5 bases. Trimming removed 1 base from V and 8 bases from J, with 14 bases in between. Germline lookup yields CDR1 SGHDN and CDR2 FVKESK. CDR3 length: 14 amino acids. CDR3 nucleotide sequence: TGTGCCAGCAGCCAAGTAACAGGAAAAGGCGGCTACACCTTC. Amino acid sequence: CASSQVTGKGGYTF.

The CDR3 sequence is CASSYSGARDGYTF. Here the CDR3 DNA reads TGTGCCAGCAGTTACTCGGGGGCTAGAGATGGCTACACCTTC. The chain is built from TRBV6-5 and TRBJ1-2, with D possibly being TRBD1 (6 bases). Trimming stripped 0 bases from V and 6 bases from J, with 11 bases between. CDR3 length equals 14 residues. Germline V gene data show CDR1 as MNHEY and CDR2 as SVGAGI.

The chain employs TRBV29-1 and TRBJ2-1, with 10 positions matching TRBD2. The CDR3 covers 15 residues. Germline V gives CDR1 SQVTM, CDR2 ANQGSEA. Germline trimming cut 3 bases from V and 6 bases from J; bases unmatched to any gene: 8. The CDR3 sequence: CSVESSGSLFNEQFF. In DNA form, the CDR3 reads TGCAGCGTTGAGTCTAGCGGGAGTCTATTCAATGAGCAGTTCTTC.

This clonotype was recorded a few times. The chain employs TRBV9 and TRBJ1-2; D is perhaps TRBD1 (5 bases). The CDR3 runs 14 residues. The V and J ends lost 2 bases and 8 bases respectively, with 16 bases between them. The germline CDR1 and CDR2 sequences are SGDLS and YYNGEE. The CDR3 region is CASSVTGAEAGYTF. The DNA for the CDR3 is TGTGCCAGCAGCGTCACCGGGGCCGAGGCGGGCTACACCTTC.

The chain uses TRBV5-1 and TRBJ2-7, with TRBD1 as a possible D gene (6 bases). The ends were cut back, 2 bases at V and 4 bases at J, with 16 bases in the middle. Looked up from germline, CDR1 is SGHRS and CDR2 is YFSETQ. The CDR3 sequence is 15 residues long. The CDR3 protein is CASSFGDTVIYEQYF. DNA of the CDR3: TGCGCCAGCAGCTTTGGGGACACGGTGATTTACGAGCAGTACTTC.

The genes are TRBV20-1 and TRBJ2-3; possible D gene TRBD1, 7 bases. The CDR3 is 16 amino acids. CDR1 DFQATT and CDR2 SNEGSKA come from the germline V gene (reference sequence). Deletions cut 4 bases from V and 6 bases from J, with 23 bases between. The DNA of the CDR3 is TGCAGTGCTACGGGGCCCCGAGACAGGGACTCGGATACGCAGTATTTT. It is translated as CSATGPRDRDSDTQYF.

The chain combines TRBV5-1 with TRBJ2-2; TRBD2 matches 7 bases. This CDR3 region has 16 residues. V shed 9 bases, J shed 2 bases, and the junction held 13 bases outside the gene matches. The V gene's germline CDR1 is SGHRS and CDR2 YFSETQ. CDR3 loop: CATLGGYLTNTGELFF. The CDR3 DNA reads as TGCGCCACCCTCGGGGGGTACCTTACTAACACCGGGGAGCTGTTTTTT. Filled out from reference TRBV5-1 and TRBJ2-2, the complete variable domain reads KAGVTQTPRYLIKTRGQQVTLSCSPISGHRSVSWYQQTPGQGLQFLFEYFSETQRNKGNFPGRFSGRQFSNSRSEMNVSTLELGDSALYLCATLGGYLTNTGELFFGEGSRLTVL.

In regard to this clonotype: Compared with germline, one end of the junction differs, possibly owing to a read error. The CDR3 sequence is CASSQQGLQETQYF. Here the CDR3 DNA reads TGTGCTAGCAGCCAACAGGGGCTCCAAGAGACCCAGTACTTC. J is TRBJ2-5 and V is TRBV7-7; 7 nucleotides align to TRBD1. Germline CDR1 reads SSHAT; CDR2 reads FNYEAQ (reference sequence). CDR3 size: 14 residues.

The CDR3 loop reads CAITFSYNSPLHF. CDR3 sequence (DNA): TGTGCCATCACGTTCTCCTATAATTCACCCCTCCACTTT. The chain carries TRBV10-3 and TRBJ1-6; D unclear. The V end lost 7 bases, the J end lost 0 bases, and 4 bases lay between the germline ends. The CDR3 consists of 13 residues. The germline CDR1 and CDR2 sequences are ENHRY and SYGVKD.

This chain joins TRBV6-1 and TRBJ2-3; 10 bases are shared with TRBD2. The CDR3 contains 17 residues. From germline, CDR1 is MNHNS and CDR2 SASEGT. V was clipped by 4 bases and J by 0 bases; unmatched bases: 7. CDR3 DNA: TGTGCCAGCAGTGTAGCGGGAGGCGGTTCTAGCACAGATACGCAGTATTTT. The encoded protein is CASSVAGGGSSTDTQYF.

This clonotype was seen a handful of times. The rearrangement joins TRBV19 to TRBJ1-4; no reliable D call. CDR3 length: 14 residues. V was shortened by 3 bases and J by 2 bases, with 7 bases between the two germline ends. Germline loops: CDR1 LNHDA, CDR2 SQIVND (reference sequence). CDR3 nucleotides: TGTGCCAGTAGTATGGTTCAGACTAATGAAAAACTGTTTTTT. Protein: CASSMVQTNEKLFF.

The chain joins TRBV30 to TRBJ2-7, with D hard to call. Trimming pared 0 bases from V and 2 bases from J, leaving 11 bases between. Germline CDR1 and CDR2: GTSNPN and SVGIG (reference sequence). This CDR3 spans 14 amino acids. CDR3 sequence (DNA): TGTGCCTGGAGTGTACCAGTGGAACCCTACGAGCAGTACTTC. This translates into CAWSVPVEPYEQYF.

The chain has TRBV27 and TRBJ2-5, with 7 bases fitting TRBD2. The germline gives CDR1 MNHEY, CDR2 SMNVEV (reference sequence). This CDR3 has 13 residues. The trim removed 8 bases at V and 2 bases at J, leaving 5 bases unmatched. The DNA for the CDR3 is TGTGCCAGCGGGAGGGCGGGACAAGAGACCCAGTACTTC. It is translated as CASGRAGQETQYF.

CDR3 loop: CASSQYLRTGSSTDTQYF. For the CDR3, the DNA is TGTGCCAGCAGCCAATACCTACGGACAGGGTCTAGCACAGATACGCAGTATTTT. The rearrangement joins TRBV4-2 to TRBJ2-3, with TRBD1 matching over 8 bases. This CDR3 has 18 residues. The trim removed 2 bases at V and 0 bases at J, leaving 10 bases unmatched. Germline-derived CDR1 and CDR2 are LGHNA and YNFKEQ.